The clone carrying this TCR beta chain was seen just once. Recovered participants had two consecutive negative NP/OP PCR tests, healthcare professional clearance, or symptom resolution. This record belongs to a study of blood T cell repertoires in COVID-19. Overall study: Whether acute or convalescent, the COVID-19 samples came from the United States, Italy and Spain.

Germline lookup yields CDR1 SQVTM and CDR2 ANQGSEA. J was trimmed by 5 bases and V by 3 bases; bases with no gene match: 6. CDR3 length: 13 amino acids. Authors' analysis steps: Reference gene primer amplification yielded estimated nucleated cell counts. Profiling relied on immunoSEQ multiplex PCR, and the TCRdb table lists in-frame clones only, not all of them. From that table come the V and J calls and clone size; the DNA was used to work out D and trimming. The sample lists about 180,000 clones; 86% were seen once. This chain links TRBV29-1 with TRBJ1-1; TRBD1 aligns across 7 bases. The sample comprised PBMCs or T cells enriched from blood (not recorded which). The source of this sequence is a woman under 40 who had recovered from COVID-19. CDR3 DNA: TGCAGCGTTGAGGGGACAGTCGCTACTGAAGCTTTCTTT. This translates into CSVEGTVATEAFF.